This T cell receptor beta chain was recovered during a study of cytomegalovirus exposure and HLA in healthy donors (dated by TCRdb to about 2017). A note on the overall study: An earlier analysis of several hundred of the donors reported about 250 Gb of sequence data and some 100 million unique TCR beta sequences from about 179 million T cells. A separate validation cohort of roughly 130 different subjects was used in addition to the approximately 700-subject first cohort. The study profiled the T cell repertoires of hundreds of subjects by immunosequencing and related them to cytomegalovirus serostatus. All discovery cohort repertoires had been generated using a single sequencing platform. Typing coverage varied by locus: roughly 629-640 donors for A, B, C, DRB1 and DQB1; roughly 510 for DQA1; approximately 570 for DPA1; some 470 for DPB1. Rather than using new phenotypic data, the later analysis identified candidate immune exposures from TCR beta sequences and from how often those sequences occurred across donors. The study aimed to test whether cataloging public T cell receptors could reveal signatures of past pathogen exposure. To predict cytomegalovirus infection status, the study combined high-throughput TCR immunosequencing, statistical association of individual TCRs with disease status, and machine learning. To decide whether each TCR beta V gene segment behaved as functional or pseudogenic, an earlier analysis of some 570 of the donors relied on high-throughput TCR beta sequencing. Genome-wide SNP genotypes for about 65% of the roughly 700 donors were used in a later genetic analysis, which treated that subset as a discovery cohort. Because of strong linkage in the cohort, five DR-DQ haplotypes were treated as single units for association and clustering. Of the roughly 430 genotyped donors, approximately 82% fell in the genetic ancestry cluster associated with self-reported Caucasian donors. Approximately 310 gigabases of sequencing data and tens of millions of unique TCR sequences were included in an early release covering 550 to 650 HLA-typed donors. Both class I and class II loci were covered by HLA typing, at four-digit resolution. Alongside the repertoire data, information on donor age, sex, ethnicity and CMV serostatus was compiled. On average, roughly 250,000 unique TCR beta nucleotide sequences were sequenced per donor among 398 genotyped donors of the cohort, with roughly a sixth of those sequences being non-productive. In a later analysis, previously published TCR beta repertoires from 550 to 700 donors were re-analyzed and high-resolution HLA genotyping was added so that TCR occurrence patterns could be studied.

From the germline V gene, CDR1 is SGDLS and CDR2 is YYNGEE. There are 15 amino acids in the CDR3, from cysteine to phenylalanine inclusive. CDR3 DNA only is kept here, 45 bases in frame from base 1. Trimming takes 0 bases from V and 8 bases from J, and the germline ends sit 14 bases apart. The cohort consisted of fewer than 700 healthy bone marrow donors. At the time of sampling, all cohort members were nominally healthy, though unrecorded immune exposures were likely present. The donor was CMV seronegative and belonged to the group of roughly 330 seronegative cohort members. A peripheral blood sample was collected from each donor, and TCR beta sequencing was performed on peripheral blood mononuclear cells. The Qiagen DNeasy Blood Extraction Kit was used to extract genomic DNA from the blood cell samples. General findings and caveats noted by the study authors: Because HLA typing was missing for some donors at each locus, association tests included only the typed subset. A later analysis associated 15,000 to 20,000 TCR beta sequences with specific HLA alleles at a false discovery rate of 0.05. The classifier was reported to diagnose cytomegalovirus status with high specificity and sensitivity in both the original cohort and the validation cohort. In vitro tests confirmed that a few of the cytomegalovirus-associated TCR beta chains recognize cytomegalovirus antigens. The study gave a list of under 200 TCR beta chains associated with cytomegalovirus. A later analysis reported that several top co-occurrence clusters appeared linked to parvovirus B19, influenza, CMV and Epstein-Barr virus. V-gene and J-gene trimming of TCR beta chains was associated with a missense DCLRE1C variant in a later genetic analysis, and the association was replicated in an independent cohort. A group of highly shared sequence variants was considered likely to be a technical artifact of the sequencing pipeline. Only TCR beta chains were sequenced in this cohort, and the absence of alpha or paired-chain data limited detectable features. According to the authors, the approach could potentially be generalized to other disease states and immunological phenotypes. While some public TCRs were present in many individuals, most TCR sequences turned up only very rarely across donors. Because counts were too low, about 17 rarely observed V segments, including chromosome 9 orphons, were excluded from the earlier analysis of 500 to 700 of the donors. According to a later analysis, TCR association rates differed among HLA loci, with DRB1 alleles showing the most associated TCRs and HLA-C alleles showing the fewest. Assigning TCR associations to individual alleles was difficult when HLA alleles, especially DR and DQ, strongly co-occurred. The presence/absence analyses assumed that sequencing depth was roughly uniform across donors, and that assumption may not be true. A later genetic analysis reported fewer N-insertions in productive TCRs among donors in an Asian-associated ancestry cluster than the roughly 620-donor mean. According to a later analysis, most CMV-associated TCR beta chains appeared to be HLA-restricted, and the HLA associations seemed to be driven largely by CMV exposure. Because the 87-base-pair reads could not distinguish some IMGT-functional V segments, including TRBV6-2 and TRBV6-3, those segments were excluded. Linkage disequilibrium might explain the correlated functional status among segregating V segments, but an unknown experimental factor could not be excluded. In an earlier analysis of over 550 of the donors, most TCR beta V segments were observed in productive rearrangements about 87% or about 30% of the time, broadly matching IMGT annotations. A later analysis found that HLA-associated TCR beta chains were more clonally expanded and had lower generation probabilities than equally common non-associated chains. The only immune exposure information available for the cohort was CMV serostatus. A further reported finding was that TCR beta sequences accurately predicted the HLA-A and HLA-B alleles for most subjects in the first cohort.

The method was the immunoSEQ multiplex PCR assay. A mixture of 60 forward primers for TCR Vbeta segments and 13 reverse primers for TCR Jbeta segments was used in the multiplex PCR. The CDR3 region of rearranged TCR beta genes was amplified from genomic DNA with a multiplex PCR assay. Amplified TCR beta libraries were sequenced as 87-base-pair reads on the Illumina HiSeq System. In the paper's pipeline: A later analysis counted approximately 76 million unique TCR beta chains across the 600 to 850 repertoires, and roughly 11 million of these chains were shared by at least two donors. A nearest-neighbor algorithm error-corrected the raw reads and collapsed the reads into unique sequences, merging closely related sequences to remove PCR and sequencing errors. CDR3 sequences were aligned to IMGT reference sequences to assign V, D and J gene segments. For a sequence to be retained, a match of at least six nucleotides to both a V gene segment and a J gene segment was required. Rearrangements were called productive when the CDR3 lacked stop codons and stayed in frame with V and J; all others were non-productive. CDR3 was defined according to IMGT convention as the region running from the second conserved V-encoded cysteine to the conserved J-encoded phenylalanine. The earlier analysis of about 610 of the donors excluded any sequence lacking an unambiguous match to a single V gene segment. An earlier analysis of over 450 of the donors classified V segments as functional when productive rearrangements were above 56.7% and as segregating when the standard deviation between donors was above 5%. To diagnose cytomegalovirus status from the catalog of TCR beta chain sequences, a statistical classification framework was built. A later analysis assigned V and J genes by comparing TCR nucleotide sequences with IMGT/GENE-DB human TR gene sequences. A later analysis assigned CDR3 sequences and most-parsimonious VDJ recombination scenarios with the TCRdist pipeline. In a later analysis, each TCR beta chain was defined by its CDR3 amino acid sequence together with its V-gene family, and reads without a unique V-gene family were excluded. In a later analysis, 500 to 650 highly shared, low-generation-probability nucleotide sequences were removed to address suspected cross-contamination and a sequencing artifact. In a later analysis, a clonal expansion index was calculated for each public chain from normalized within-repertoire ranks of inferred template counts. In a later analysis, generation probabilities were computed using a VDJ recombination model fitted to out-of-frame rearrangements, and the results were checked against IGoR. A later analysis scored TCR-TCR, TCR-HLA and TCR-CMV co-occurrence with hypergeometric tests, applying a repertoire-size bias correction to TCR pairs. A later analysis estimated false discovery rates by permuting HLA or CMV assignments 20 times. In a later analysis, co-occurring TCRs were grouped with DBSCAN, and TCRdist sequence similarity was added when clustering was performed within HLA-allele-positive subsets. Repertoires with fewer than 30,000 or more than 120,000 public chains were left out of co-occurrence clustering, as were about five repertoires with anomalous nucleotide sharing. TCRdb provides this immuneACCESS table in a form limited to in-frame rearrangements. Some clones are lacking; in checked studies, under half of them reflect an unresolved V gene, and why the rest are absent is not known. V, J and clone size reflect that table, while D and trimming were determined from the DNA. Present in this sample are about 140,000 clones, less than 90% of which were seen just once. 1.5% of the sample goes to the ten largest clones.

For this clone: The antigen this receptor binds is unknown. No base quality information exists; no much larger clone differs at one position.

What was sequenced was PBMCs. Recombination joined TRBV9 with TRBJ1-4; 6 matching bases give a weak D call of TRBD1. This TCR derives from a man aged 40-49 years in good health and CMV-seronegative. The CDR3 sequence is CASSVAGTRGEKLFF. The DNA reads TGTGCCAGCAGCGTAGCCGGGACACGAGGGGAAAAACTGTTTTTT.